What follows are 20 T cell receptor beta chains derived from one specimen sequenced in a study of CD8 T cells in ankylosing spondylitis. Using its own MiXCR run on the 5' RACE reads, TCRdb lists one record per CDR3 protein. The sample shows fewer than 150,000 distinct CDR3 sequences, about 7% of them seen only once. The material sequenced was blood, either unsorted or a sorted T cell fraction (not recorded which). These receptors all come from a female donor with ankylosing spondylitis or in good health (not recorded which).

CDR3 nucleotide sequence: TGTGCCAGCAGGGCGGAGGGGGACCTATTCGGCTACACCTTC. Residues: CASRAEGDLFGYTF. The chain uses TRBV25-1 and TRBJ1-2; TRBD1 is a possible D gene (6 bases). Germline loops: CDR1 MGHDK, CDR2 SYGVNS. V was pared by 6 bases and J by 8 bases, with 19 bases between. The CDR3 has 14 residues.

This clonotype turned up a few times. This chain joins TRBV12-3 or TRBV12-4 and TRBJ1-1; D gene unclear. This CDR3 spans 13 amino acids. Trimming removed 4 bases from V and 4 bases from J, with 10 bases in between. CDR3 protein: CASSSESITEAFF. As DNA, the CDR3 is TGTGCCAGCAGTTCCGAATCGATCACTGAAGCTTTCTTT.

This clonotype was counted many times. J is TRBJ2-1 and V is TRBV4-3, with unresolved D. V was clipped by 3 bases and J by 2 bases, with 14 bases between them. This CDR3 comprises 16 residues. CDR1 is LGHNA, CDR2 YSLEER, per germline. Here the CDR3 DNA reads TGCGCCAGCAGCCAGGCCAGTTTGGCGGCCTACAATGAGCAGTTCTTC. This encodes CASSQASLAAYNEQFF.

This clonotype showed up many times. The chain uses TRBV5-1 and TRBJ2-1; D is perhaps TRBD1 or TRBD2 (5 bases each). V lost 0 bases and J 0 bases, leaving 13 bases between the germline ends. There are 17 residues in the CDR3. The V gene's germline CDR1 is SGHRS and CDR2 YFSETQ. As DNA, the CDR3 is TGCGCCAGCAGCTTGGGCTTGAAGGGGAGCTCCTACAATGAGCAGTTCTTC. Protein sequence: CASSLGLKGSSYNEQFF.

Comments on this clonotype: A much larger clonotype is one base distant, so this may be a read error. The genes are TRBV7-3 and TRBJ2-7; D gene uncertain. This CDR3 is 13 amino acids long. CDR1 is SGHTA and CDR2 is FQGTGA in the germline V gene. CDR3 loop: CASSLKGGSEHYF. The CDR3 coding sequence is TGTGCCAGCAGCTTAAAGGGCGGTTCGGAGCACTACTTC.

This clonotype has a count of ten or more. The chain links TRBV12-3 or TRBV12-4 to TRBJ1-2; a weak D match, TRBD1 (6 bases). The length of the CDR3 is 12 residues. Trimming stripped 7 bases from V and 4 bases from J, with 10 bases between. This CDR3 is CASTRDTYGYTF. CDR3 sequence (DNA): TGTGCCAGCACCCGGGACACCTATGGCTACACCTTC.

In its sample, this clonotype was seen many times. The CDR3 sequence is CSAFYGGTEAFF. The DNA of the CDR3 is TGCAGTGCTTTCTACGGGGGGACTGAAGCTTTCTTT. This rearrangement joins TRBV20-1 to TRBJ1-1, with D tentatively TRBD1 (5 bases). Trimming took off 5 bases at V and 5 bases at J, with 12 bases between the two ends. CDR3 length: 12 residues. CDR1 and CDR2 (germline): DFQATT, SNEGSKA (reference sequence).

The table lists this clonotype with many counts. The rearrangement uses TRBV20-1 and TRBJ2-7; possibly TRBD1 for D (6 bases). The CDR3 length is 15 residues. The germline V and J ends were trimmed by 2 bases and 3 bases, with 17 bases remaining between them. Germline CDR1 and CDR2: DFQATT and SNEGSKA (reference sequence). CDR3 bases: TGCAGTGCTAGATCCGCAGGGGATTCAAACTACGAGCAGTACTTC. It encodes CSARSAGDSNYEQYF.

This clonotype occurred many times. V is TRBV18 and J is TRBJ1-5; D possibly corresponds to TRBD1 (6 bases). Germline loops: CDR1 KGHSH, CDR2 LQKENI. The CDR3 extends over 16 amino acids. The V end was cut by 3 bases, the J end by 0 bases, with 12 bases between. CDR3 DNA: TGTGCCAGCTCACCTTGGGACAACTTTAGCAATCAGCCCCAGCATTTT. Translating it yields CASSPWDNFSNQPQHF.

In its sample, this clonotype was seen many times. The chain carries TRBV20-1 and TRBJ2-6; TRBD2 agrees at 7 bases. V gave up 6 bases and J gave up 3 bases; unmatched junction bases: 14. Germline values: CDR1 DFQATT, CDR2 SNEGSKA (reference sequence). The CDR3 has 17 amino acids. CDR3 DNA: TGCAGTGCCCTTAGTTGGGGAGGGAGAAGTGGGGCCAACGTCCTGACTTTC. Translating it yields CSALSWGGRSGANVLTF.

This clonotype was counted many times. This rearrangement joins TRBV7-2 to TRBJ1-1; maybe TRBD1 (5 bases). The germline gives CDR1 SGHTA, CDR2 FQGNSA. The V end was cut by 1 base, the J end by 7 bases, with 7 bases between. The CDR3 length is 12 residues. The CDR3 sequence is CASSLDGGEAFF. The CDR3, as DNA: TGTGCCAGCAGCTTAGACGGGGGTGAAGCTTTCTTT.

This clonotype was observed many times. The CDR3 reads CASSPSWGETQYF. The DNA of the CDR3 is TGTGCCAGCAGTCCCTCATGGGGAGAGACCCAGTACTTC. The V and J genes are TRBV28 and TRBJ2-5; D remains unclear. This CDR3 contains 13 residues. CDR1 is MDHEN and CDR2 is SYDVKM in the germline V gene. V was pared by 5 bases and J by 4 bases, with 11 bases between. Looking up the rest from reference TRBV28 and TRBJ2-5 gives the full variable domain: DVKVTQSSRYLVKRTGEKVFLECVQDMDHENMFWYRQDPGLGLRLIYFSYDVKMKEKGDIPEGYSVSREKKERFSLILESASTNQTSMYLCASSPSWGETQYFGPGTRLLVL.

Concerning this clonotype: A read error is possible here, since a much larger clone lies one base away. The genes are TRBV5-1 and TRBJ2-2, with no clear D. Looked up from germline, CDR1 is SGHRS and CDR2 is YFSETQ. This CDR3 has 15 amino acids. CDR3 sequence: CASSVSATNAGELFF. Written as DNA, the CDR3 is TGCGCCAGCAGCGTCAGCGCCACGAACGCCGGGGAGCTGTTTTTT.

The sample holds many counts of this clonotype. The rearrangement links TRBV14 to TRBJ2-3, with D possibly matching TRBD2 (5 bases). The CDR3 covers 16 residues. V was clipped by 0 bases and J by 4 bases, with 14 bases between them. Germline CDR1 is SGHDN and CDR2 is FVKESK. CDR3 region: CASSQERALKADTQYF. In DNA, the CDR3 is TGTGCCAGCAGCCAAGAGCGGGCCTTGAAGGCAGATACGCAGTATTTT.

Many counts were recorded for this clonotype. The chain uses TRBV6-2 or TRBV6-3 and TRBJ2-2; 10 nucleotides line up with TRBD2. The CDR3 is 17 residues long. Germline V lookup: CDR1 MNHEY, CDR2 SVGEGT. V was pared by 4 bases and J by 0 bases, with 5 bases of the junction left unmatched. CDR3 in amino acids: CASSWQAGGPNTGELFF. The DNA of the CDR3 is TGTGCCAGCAGTTGGCAAGCGGGGGGGCCGAACACCGGGGAGCTGTTTTTT.

With respect to this clonotype: This may be a read error, as it is one base from a much larger clone. The chain joins TRBV2 to TRBJ1-5; D gene uncertain. The DNA end lines up better with TRBJ2-3; the J call may be wrong. The CDR3 loop spans 14 amino acids. Germline V lookup: CDR1 SNHLY, CDR2 FYNNEI. The DNA for the CDR3 is TGTGCCAGCAGTGAAAAAACTCTTATTTCAAGCCAGTATTTT. It yields the protein CASSEKTLISSQYF.

This chain links TRBV7-2 with TRBJ1-3, with 8 bases fitting TRBD1. V was pared by 4 bases and J by 8 bases, with 10 bases of the junction left unmatched. CDR1 and CDR2 from the germline V gene are SGHTA and FQGNSA. The CDR3 runs to 15 residues. The CDR3 reads CASSSRTGSLDTIYF. Here the CDR3 DNA reads TGTGCCAGCAGCTCAAGGACAGGGTCCTTGGACACCATATATTTT.

Only a few counts were recorded for this clonotype. This rearrangement joins TRBV6-5 to TRBJ2-1; 9 nucleotides match TRBD1. Germline CDR1 MNHEY, CDR2 SVGAGI. The CDR3 length is 15 residues. Trimming removed 7 bases from V and 6 bases from J; junction bases left unmatched: 10. As DNA, the CDR3 is TGTGCCAGCATTTGGACCGGGACAGGGATCAATGAGCAGTTCTTC. This sequence encodes CASIWTGTGINEQFF.

This clonotype showed up many times. In nucleotides, the CDR3 is TGCGCCAGCAGCCAAGGGCCCTCGGACTATGGCTACACCTTC. It yields the protein CASSQGPSDYGYTF. The genes are TRBV4-1 and TRBJ1-2; D unclear. Trimming removed 1 base at V and 3 bases at J, with 9 bases between. The CDR3 length is 14 residues. Germline loops: CDR1 MGHRA, CDR2 YSYEKL.

This clonotype was seen many times. CDR3: CASSFGDPREKLFF. CDR3 nucleotide sequence: TGTGCCAGCAGCTTTGGGGATCCAAGGGAAAAACTGTTTTTT. J is TRBJ1-4 and V is TRBV7-2; D call uncertain. CDR3 length: 14 amino acids. In germline, CDR1 is SGHTA, CDR2 FQGNSA. Trimming pared 3 bases from V and 8 bases from J, leaving 13 bases between.